The present T cell receptor beta chain was sequenced within a study of cytomegalovirus exposure and HLA in healthy donors. The PCR was carried out with 60 Vbeta primers and 13 Jbeta primers. Produced via immunoSEQ multiplex PCR; TCRdb's table is partial and in-frame only. Of under 150,000 clones in the sample, approximately 75% are singletons; the top ten hold roughly 4%. This CDR3 comprises 16 residues. The germline V gene encodes CDR1 SEHNR and CDR2 FQNEAQ (reference sequence). V lost 5 bases, J lost 3 bases, and 10 bases stayed unmatched. Sequencing input: PBMCs. The sequence derives from a man aged 45 to 65 in good health and CMV-seropositive. This rearrangement joins TRBV7-9 to TRBJ2-7; TRBD2 matches 10 bases. The CDR3 DNA sequence: TGTGCCAGCAGCCGGTCAGCGGGGGGGCCGGACTACGAGCAGTACTTC. It translates to CASSRSAGGPDYEQYF.